The subject of this entry is one TCR beta chain. Using immunoSEQ multiplex PCR, the repertoire was profiled, and TCRdb retains in-frame clones only, with some absent. This table has some 55,000 clones, 84% appearing once. Trimming pared 2 bases from V and 1 base from J, leaving 20 bases between. The CDR3 is made up of 18 amino acids. The germline gives CDR1 SGHDT, CDR2 YYEEEE. The data were taken from a study of OX40 agonist ivuxolimab in advanced cancers. Material: CD4+ or CD8+ T cells sorted from blood, obtained in a trial of the OX40 agonist ivuxolimab. This chain connects TRBV5-6 to TRBJ2-3; possibly TRBD2 for D (5 bases). The TCR originated in an adult with an advanced solid tumor such as melanoma, head and neck, liver or kidney cancer. For the CDR3, the DNA is TGTGCCAGCAGCTTTTCGAAGGACGGAGGAACCGGCACAGATACGCAGTATTTT. It is translated as CASSFSKDGGTGTDTQYF.